These 17 T cell receptor beta chains share one sample of origin, sequenced in a study of T cells in Graves' hyperthyroidism and ophthalmopathy. RNA transcripts served as the template for amplifying TCR beta CDR3 regions. A set of HTBI primers served as the primers for a first-round RT-PCR of the TCR CDR3. TCRdb called the multiplex PCR reads again in MiXCR, with one record for every CDR3 protein. In the table there are about half a million distinct CDR3 sequences, 16% of which are singletons. Sequenced material: blood. These receptor sequences come from a woman between 25 and 40 years old with Graves' ophthalmopathy.

Ten or more counts support this clonotype. This chain uses TRBV5-5 with TRBJ2-5, with 7 nucleotides matching TRBD1. The CDR3 loop spans 13 amino acids. Per the germline V gene, CDR1 is SGHKS and CDR2 is YYEKEE (reference sequence). V lost 3 bases, J lost 14 bases, and 13 bases stayed unmatched. CDR3 in DNA: TGTGCCAGCAGCTCAACTAACGGACAGGTTGTTTACTTC. It specifies CASSSTNGQVVYF.

The chain combines TRBV7-2 with TRBJ2-5; TRBD2 matches at 8 bases. Per germline, CDR1 SGHTA and CDR2 FQGNSA. V shed 4 bases, J shed 4 bases, and the junction held 14 bases outside the gene matches. This CDR3 spans 17 amino acids. The CDR3 nucleotides read TGTGCCAGCAGCTCCCTTCCCGGGACTAGAATTGTAGAGACCCAGTACTTC. This gives the protein CASSSLPGTRIVETQYF.

This clonotype was counted between two and nine times. The V gene is TRBV29-1, the J gene TRBJ2-7; a weak D match, TRBD1 (5 bases). V shed 0 bases and J shed 3 bases, with 18 bases lying between them. Germline V gene data show CDR1 as SQVTM and CDR2 as ANQGSEA. CDR3 length equals 16 residues. The CDR3: CSVEDADRQGIYEQYF. CDR3 DNA: TGCAGCGTTGAAGATGCGGATCGGCAGGGTATCTACGAGCAGTACTTC.

V gene TRBV6-1 combines with J gene TRBJ2-1; 8 nucleotides line up with TRBD1. The V gene end was trimmed by 6 bases and the J gene end by 5 bases; junction bases not matched to a gene: 12. This CDR3 has 16 residues. CDR1 and CDR2 (germline): MNHNS, SASEGT. CDR3 coding DNA: TGTGCCAGCAGAGGACAGGGTACTTTTGTTGACAATGAGCAGTTCTTC. This encodes CASRGQGTFVDNEQFF.

Only a few counts were recorded for this clonotype. The rearrangement uses TRBV29-1 and TRBJ2-7; maybe TRBD1 (5 bases). Trimming removed 7 bases from V and 0 bases from J, with 10 bases in between. The CDR3 contains 12 residues. The germline V gene encodes CDR1 SQVTM and CDR2 ANQGSEA. CDR3 coding DNA: TGCAGCGGCGTGACAGACTCCTACGAGCAGTACTTC. Residues: CSGVTDSYEQYF.

V is TRBV29-1 and J is TRBJ2-7; D perhaps matches TRBD1 (6 bases). Trimming cost V 1 base and J 0 bases, with 13 bases left between them. The V gene's germline CDR1 is SQVTM and CDR2 ANQGSEA. There are 15 residues in the CDR3. The DNA for the CDR3 is TGCAGCGTTGAAGGTACAGGGTATGACTCCTACGAGCAGTACTTC. It translates to CSVEGTGYDSYEQYF.

This chain joins TRBV19 and TRBJ1-1; D is unresolved. The V gene lost 3 bases and the J gene lost 6 bases, with 11 bases spanning the gap. This CDR3 region has 13 residues. Looked up from germline, CDR1 is LNHDA and CDR2 is SQIVND (reference sequence). The CDR3 spells CASSMMTLPEAFF. Written as DNA, the CDR3 is TGTGCCAGTAGTATGATGACTCTCCCTGAAGCTTTCTTT. Together with reference TRBV19 and TRBJ1-1, the CDR3 gives the full variable domain: DGGITQSPKYLFRKEGQNVTLSCEQNLNHDAMYWYRQDPGQGLRLIYYSQIVNDFQKGDIAEGYSVSREKKESFPLTVTSAQKNPTAFYLCASSMMTLPEAFFGQGTRLTVV.

This clonotype occurred a few times. The chain uses TRBV29-1 and TRBJ2-7; 8 nucleotides match TRBD2. With V trimmed by 6 bases and J by 4 bases, 2 bases remained unmatched. CDR1 SQVTM and CDR2 ANQGSEA come from the germline V gene. The CDR3 has 11 amino acids. The CDR3 DNA follows: TGCAGCGTGCTAGCGGGTTACGAGCAGTACTTC. Translating gives CSVLAGYEQYF.

The sample holds many counts of this clonotype. The genes are TRBV7-8 and TRBJ2-7; 9 positions match TRBD2. Per the germline V gene, CDR1 is SGHVS and CDR2 is FQNEAQ. The CDR3 contains 15 residues. The V and J ends lost 1 base and 5 bases, in that order; junction bases with no gene match: 6. The CDR3 protein is CASSLVGLATNEQYF. The CDR3, as DNA: TGTGCCAGCAGCTTAGTAGGACTAGCGACTAACGAGCAGTACTTC.

The V and J genes are TRBV7-2 and TRBJ2-1; tentative D call: TRBD1 (6 bases). Looked up from germline, CDR1 is SGHTA and CDR2 is FQGNSA. CDR3 size: 17 residues. Between the trimmed V and J ends, which lost 2 bases and 0 bases, there was a span of 14 bases. The CDR3 loop is CASSLLPRQASYNEQFF. The CDR3 DNA sequence: TGTGCCAGCAGCTTATTACCCCGACAGGCCTCCTACAATGAGCAGTTCTTC.

This clonotype was seen only a few times. The chain is built from TRBV2 and TRBJ2-7; no reliable D call. The CDR3 sequence is 13 residues long. V was clipped by 0 bases and J by 4 bases, with 7 bases between them. Germline V gives CDR1 SNHLY, CDR2 FYNNEI. The CDR3 loop is CASSEAGFYEQYF. The DNA of the CDR3 is TGTGCCAGCAGTGAAGCAGGCTTTTACGAGCAGTACTTC.

This clonotype was detected many times. The chain couples TRBV7-9 to TRBJ2-3; perhaps D is TRBD1 or TRBD2 (5 bases each). V lost 4 bases to trimming and J lost 0 bases, with 14 bases between them. Germline V gene sequence: CDR1 SEHNR, CDR2 FQNEAQ (reference sequence). CDR3 length: 16 residues. In DNA form, the CDR3 reads TGTGCCAGCAGCTCTACAGAGGGGTCTAGCACAGATACGCAGTATTTT. Its translation: CASSSTEGSSTDTQYF.

On this clonotype: This may arise from a read error, as a much more abundant clone is one base away. The chain couples TRBV27 to TRBJ2-1, with 11 nucleotides matching TRBD2. The J segment lost 6 bases and the V segment lost 4 bases, leaving 5 bases of the junction unmatched. The germline gives CDR1 MNHEY, CDR2 SMNVEV (reference sequence). The CDR3 consists of 15 residues. CDR3 nucleotide sequence: TGTGCCAGCAGTTCCGGGACTAGCGGAATCAATGAGCAGTTCTTC. Translating gives CASSSGTSGINEQFF.

This clonotype came up many times. The J gene is TRBJ1-1, the V gene TRBV6-2 or TRBV6-3; D possibly corresponds to TRBD1 (6 bases). Per germline, CDR1 MNHEY and CDR2 SVGEGT. The length of the CDR3 is 13 residues. Trimming removed 9 bases from V and 5 bases from J, with 16 bases in between. CDR3 sequence reads: CASRWTVGTEAFF. CDR3 nucleotides: TGTGCCAGTCGATGGACAGTTGGGACTGAAGCTTTCTTT.

The chain employs TRBV28 and TRBJ2-5; 11 nucleotides line up with TRBD2. Germline V gives CDR1 MDHEN, CDR2 SYDVKM. The CDR3 spans 15 residues. V gave up 6 bases and J gave up 9 bases; unmatched junction bases: 12. CDR3 protein: CASRIGTSGLGSQYF. In DNA form, the CDR3 reads TGTGCCAGCAGGATCGGGACTAGCGGCCTCGGGTCCCAGTACTTC.

This clonotype has ten or more counts. The chain recombines TRBV12-3 or TRBV12-4 with TRBJ1-1; 7 bases map to TRBD1. The V and J ends lost 5 bases and 4 bases, in that order; junction bases with no gene match: 7. CDR3 size: 14 residues. CDR3 nucleotides: TGTGCCAGCAGTCTTCGGACAGGACCCACTGAAGCTTTCTTT. Translating gives CASSLRTGPTEAFF.

This clonotype was observed many times. V is TRBV28 and J is TRBJ2-1, with D possibly matching TRBD2 (6 bases). The germline gives CDR1 MDHEN, CDR2 SYDVKM. Trimming removed 6 bases at V and 0 bases at J, with 15 bases between. The CDR3 is 16 amino acids. This CDR3 is CASSASGRGSYNEQFF. CDR3 coding DNA: TGTGCCAGCAGCGCCAGCGGGCGGGGCTCCTACAATGAGCAGTTCTTC.